The 17 T cell receptor beta chains reported below all come from one sample, sequenced in a study of T-cell memory formation after mild COVID-19. MiXCR, applied by TCRdb to the 5' RACE reads, yields one record per CDR3 protein. The table lists roughly 350,000 distinct CDR3 sequences, around 27% of them singletons. Sequencing input: PBMCs or a T cell subset sorted from them (not recorded which). Receptors originate from an adult woman who had mild COVID-19 (a few samples of this study predate the infection). Cell type and time point are not known.

This chain joins TRBV4-1 and TRBJ1-6; unclear D gene. CDR3 length: 13 amino acids. V was clipped by 0 bases and J by 8 bases, with 5 bases between them. Per germline, CDR1 MGHRA and CDR2 YSYEKL. CDR3 amino acids: CASSQDKHSPLHF. DNA of the CDR3: TGCGCCAGCAGCCAAGACAAACATTCACCCCTCCACTTT.

The chain is built from TRBV29-1 and TRBJ2-7, with 8 bases matching TRBD1. The germline CDR1 and CDR2 sequences are SQVTM and ANQGSEA. The CDR3 extends over 14 amino acids. The V and J ends lost 4 bases and 2 bases, in that order; junction bases with no gene match: 7. Written as DNA, the CDR3 is TGCAGCGTTGTACTCGGACAGGGACCCTACGAGCAGTACTTC. Translation gives CSVVLGQGPYEQYF.

On this clonotype: Mismatch with germline at one junction end may stem from a read error. The chain joins TRBV7-7 to TRBJ2-5, with D perhaps TRBD1 (6 bases). The CDR3 has 15 amino acids. Germline-derived CDR1 and CDR2 are SSHAT and FNYEAQ (reference sequence). CDR3 bases: TGTGCTAGCAGCTTAGCGCCAGGACAGCAAGAGACCCAGTACTTC. This gives the protein CASSLAPGQQETQYF. Supplemented by reference TRBV7-7 and TRBJ2-5, the full variable domain reads GAGVSQSPRYKVTKRGQDVTLRCDPISSHATLYWYQQALGQGPEFLTYFNYEAQPDKSGLPSDRFSAERPEGSISTLTIQRTEQRDSAMYRCASSLAPGQQETQYFGPGTRLLVL.

This clonotype was seen more than once but under ten times. This chain links TRBV7-9 with TRBJ2-5; TRBD1 might be the D (6 bases). This CDR3 contains 18 residues. Per the germline V gene, CDR1 is SEHNR and CDR2 is FQNEAQ (reference sequence). Trimming removed 1 base at V and 3 bases at J, with 21 bases between. This CDR3 reads CASSLDRQQGAGEETQYF. CDR3 DNA: TGTGCCAGCAGCTTAGACAGACAACAGGGAGCAGGAGAAGAGACCCAGTACTTC. The entire variable domain, with the rest obtained from reference TRBV7-9 and TRBJ2-5, is as follows: DTGVSQNPRHKITKRGQNVTFRCDPISEHNRLYWYRQTLGQGPEFLTYFQNEAQLEKSRLLSDRFSAERPKGSFSTLEIQRTEQGDSAMYLCASSLDRQQGAGEETQYFGPGTRLLVL.

This clonotype has only a few counts. The chain is built from TRBV5-6 and TRBJ2-1; TRBD2 matches 9 bases. With V trimmed by 4 bases and J by 4 bases, 9 bases remained unmatched. Germline V lookup: CDR1 SGHDT, CDR2 YYEEEE. This CDR3 spans 16 amino acids. The CDR3: CASSPDPTSGYNEQFF. The CDR3 nucleotides are TGTGCCAGCAGCCCGGACCCCACTAGCGGGTACAATGAGCAGTTCTTC.

The V call is TRBV5-1, the J call TRBJ1-1; maybe TRBD1 (6 bases). The V gene lost 7 bases and the J gene lost 3 bases, with 19 bases spanning the gap. This CDR3 has 15 residues. Germline V gene data show CDR1 as SGHRS and CDR2 as YFSETQ. The CDR3 DNA reads TGCGCCAGCTCAAGAGGGGGGGCTTCGGACACTGAAGCTTTCTTT. Amino acids: CASSRGGASDTEAFF.

The chain links TRBV9 to TRBJ1-1, with TRBD1 identical over 7 bases. CDR1 and CDR2 from the germline V gene are SGDLS and YYNGEE. This CDR3 spans 14 amino acids. V was clipped by 0 bases and J by 4 bases; unmatched bases: 3. The chain's CDR3 is CASSVEDRPTEAFF. CDR3 nucleotide sequence: TGTGCCAGCAGCGTAGAGGACAGGCCCACTGAAGCTTTCTTT.

This clonotype appeared a few times. The chain is built from TRBV3-1 and TRBJ2-5, with TRBD1 matching 9 bases. Germline CDR1 reads LGHDT; CDR2 reads YNNKEL (reference sequence). The V and J ends lost 6 bases and 4 bases, in that order; junction bases with no gene match: 6. The CDR3 is 14 amino acids. Written as DNA, the CDR3 is TGTGCCAGCAGTGTCGGACAGGGGCGAGAGACCCAGTACTTC. Translation gives CASSVGQGRETQYF.

This chain joins TRBV2 and TRBJ2-5, with 7 bases that match TRBD1. The germline V gene encodes CDR1 SNHLY and CDR2 FYNNEI. The trim removed 2 bases at V and 3 bases at J, leaving 12 bases unmatched. There are 17 residues in the CDR3. The CDR3 region is CASSELIPWDRKETQYF. CDR3 nucleotides: TGTGCCAGCAGTGAATTGATTCCGTGGGACAGAAAAGAGACCCAGTACTTC.

This clonotype was detected only a few times. This rearrangement joins TRBV4-3 to TRBJ2-6; maybe TRBD1 (6 bases). The germline V gene has CDR1 LGHNA and CDR2 YSLEER. The length of the CDR3 is 13 residues. The germline V and J ends were trimmed by 4 bases and 12 bases, with 13 bases remaining between them. The CDR3 loop reads CASSPDSLGVLTF. In DNA, the CDR3 is TGCGCCAGCAGCCCGGACAGCCTCGGCGTCCTGACTTTC.

This clonotype appeared a few times. The V call is TRBV7-9, the J call TRBJ2-5; tentatively, D is TRBD1 or TRBD2 (6 bases each). V shed 6 bases and J shed 5 bases, with 16 bases lying between them. CDR1 is SEHNR, CDR2 FQNEAQ, per germline (reference sequence). CDR3 length: 14 residues. The CDR3 is CASRVGGWRETQYF. Here the CDR3 DNA reads TGTGCCAGCAGAGTGGGGGGCTGGAGGGAGACCCAGTACTTC.

This clonotype was seen a few times. This chain links TRBV2 with TRBJ2-1; tentatively, D is TRBD1 (6 bases). Trimming shortened V by 7 bases and J by 0 bases, and 10 bases separated the two germline ends. There are 14 residues in the CDR3. Germline CDR1 and CDR2: SNHLY and FYNNEI. Here the CDR3 DNA reads TGTGCCAGCAAGGGGGAACCCTCCTACAATGAGCAGTTCTTC. This translates into CASKGEPSYNEQFF.

The chain joins TRBV24-1 to TRBJ2-3, with 9 bases fitting TRBD1. Germline-derived CDR1 and CDR2 are KGHDR and SFDVKD. V lost 6 bases to trimming and J lost 3 bases; unmatched junction nucleotides: 6. The CDR3 is 15 amino acids. In DNA, the CDR3 is TGTGCCACCAGTACAGGGGGCGAAGGGACAGATACGCAGTATTTT. Its translation is CATSTGGEGTDTQYF.

This chain links TRBV11-1 with TRBJ2-1; 10 bases match TRBD1. This CDR3 has 18 amino acids. The V gene end was trimmed by 5 bases and the J gene end by 7 bases; junction bases not matched to a gene: 17. Germline values: CDR1 SGHAT, CDR2 FQDESV (reference sequence). The CDR3 region is CASSRSGTGARRLNEQFF. DNA of the CDR3: TGTGCCAGCAGCCGTTCCGGGACAGGGGCGCGTCGATTAAATGAGCAGTTCTTC.

The chain carries TRBV6-1 and TRBJ2-7, with D tentatively TRBD1 (5 bases). The CDR3 totals 12 residues. Per germline, CDR1 MNHNS and CDR2 SASEGT. With 7 bases removed from V and 3 bases from J, the gap between germline ends came to 10 bases. The CDR3 protein is CASTVTVYEQYF. The CDR3 DNA is TGTGCCAGCACCGTGACAGTCTACGAGCAGTACTTC.

V gene TRBV7-2 combines with J gene TRBJ1-2; 8 bases align to TRBD1. The germline CDR1 and CDR2 sequences are SGHTA and FQGNSA. The trim removed 3 bases at V and 8 bases at J, leaving 8 bases unmatched. The CDR3 is 14 amino acids. The CDR3 region has the DNA TGTGCCAGCAGCTTGGGGCAGGGGGCTAAAGGCTACACCTTC. Residues: CASSLGQGAKGYTF.

Comments on this clonotype: The junction departs from the called germline gene at one end, perhaps through a read error. The rearrangement joins TRBV7-7 to TRBJ2-5; TRBD2 might be the D (7 bases). CDR3 length equals 15 residues. The germline V gene has CDR1 SSHAT and CDR2 FNYEAQ (reference sequence). The CDR3 DNA follows: TGTGCTAGCAGCCCATTCGGGGGGCCGGGAGAGACCCAGTACTTC. It codes for CASSPFGGPGETQYF.